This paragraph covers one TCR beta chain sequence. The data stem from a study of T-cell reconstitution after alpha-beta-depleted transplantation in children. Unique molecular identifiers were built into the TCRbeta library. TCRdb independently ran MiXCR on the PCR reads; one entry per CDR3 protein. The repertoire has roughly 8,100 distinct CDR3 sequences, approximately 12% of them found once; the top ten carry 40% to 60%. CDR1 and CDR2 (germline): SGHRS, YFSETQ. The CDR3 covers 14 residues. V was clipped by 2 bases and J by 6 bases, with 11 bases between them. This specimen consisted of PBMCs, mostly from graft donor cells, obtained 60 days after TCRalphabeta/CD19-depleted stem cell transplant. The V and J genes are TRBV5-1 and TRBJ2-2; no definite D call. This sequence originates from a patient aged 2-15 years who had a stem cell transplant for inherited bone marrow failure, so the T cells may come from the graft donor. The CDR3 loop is CASSFSLSSGELFF. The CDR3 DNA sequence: TGCGCCAGCAGCTTCTCCCTGTCCTCCGGGGAGCTGTTTTTT. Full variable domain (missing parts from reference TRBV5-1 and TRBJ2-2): KAGVTQTPRYLIKTRGQQVTLSCSPISGHRSVSWYQQTPGQGLQFLFEYFSETQRNKGNFPGRFSGRQFSNSRSEMNVSTLELGDSALYLCASSFSLSSGELFFGEGSRLTVL.